Presented here are 12 T cell receptor beta chains from one specimen sequenced in a study of T cells after yellow fever vaccination (dated 2019 in TCRdb). The sample's treatment or condition label, decoded: live attenuated yellow fever vaccine strain. The library was obtained by 5' RACE. TCRdb lists the instrument as Illumina HiSeq 2500. TCRdb reprocessed the public reads (quality trimming at Q25 with fastp, clone calling with MiXCR) and kept in-frame beta chains. Rows are combined by CDR3 protein, so each entry shows the most common genes and DNA. Here the sample has 120,000 to 150,000 distinct CDR3 sequences; approximately 7.7% occur a single time. The top ten clonotypes cover 0.73% of the sample. This specimen was CD4+ T cells sorted from PBMCs, taken 5 days after the yellow fever booster vaccination. The receptors come from a man aged 25 to 40 who received the YFV17D yellow fever vaccine.

In its sample, this clonotype was seen many times. The V and J genes are TRBV5-1 and TRBJ2-5; perhaps TRBD2 as D (6 bases). Germline V lookup: CDR1 SGHRS, CDR2 YFSETQ. There are 15 residues in the CDR3. Trimming removed 1 base from V and 5 bases from J, with 15 bases in between. The CDR3 region is CASSLIGGSGETQYF. In DNA, the CDR3 is TGCGCCAGCAGCTTGATCGGGGGTTCAGGGGAGACCCAGTACTTC.

This clonotype was seen many times. The chain couples TRBV7-8 to TRBJ2-1; 9 bases match TRBD2. V gave up 5 bases and J gave up 10 bases; unmatched junction bases: 9. The CDR3 extends over 14 amino acids. Germline V gives CDR1 SGHVS, CDR2 FQNEAQ. CDR3 nucleotides: TGTGCCAGCAGCCGTCCGGGACTAGCCGGCGAGCAGTTCTTC. Encoded protein: CASSRPGLAGEQFF.

The J gene is TRBJ1-1, the V gene TRBV5-4; D is possibly TRBD1 (5 bases). V lost 0 bases to trimming and J lost 7 bases, with 13 bases between them. Per the germline V gene, CDR1 is SGHNT and CDR2 is YYREEE (reference sequence). This CDR3 is 14 amino acids long. This CDR3 is CASSLDVGGGEAFF. The CDR3 DNA reads as TGTGCCAGCAGCTTGGACGTCGGGGGAGGTGAAGCTTTCTTT.

The chain links TRBV12-3 or TRBV12-4 to TRBJ1-5; D call uncertain. Deletions cut 6 bases from V and 1 base from J, with 10 bases between. The CDR3 loop spans 14 amino acids. The CDR3 protein is CASRRRGSNQPQHF. CDR3 in DNA: TGTGCCAGCAGGAGGAGAGGGAGCAATCAGCCCCAGCATTTT.

This clonotype was detected ten times or more. Mismatch with germline at one junction end may stem from a read error. The V and J genes are TRBV3-1 and TRBJ2-5; 9 bases fit TRBD1. Germline V gene sequence: CDR1 LGHDT, CDR2 YNNKEL (reference sequence). The CDR3 spans 11 residues. CDR3 nucleotide sequence: TGTGCCAGCAGCCCCGGACAGGGGCACAACTTC. As protein: CASSPGQGHNF.

The chain employs TRBV5-1 and TRBJ2-5, with a tentative D call TRBD2 (5 bases). The CDR3 loop spans 14 amino acids. Germline lookup yields CDR1 SGHRS and CDR2 YFSETQ. Trimming left V 2 bases short and J 0 bases short, with 8 bases between. CDR3 protein: CASSFAGNQETQYF. Here the CDR3 DNA reads TGCGCCAGCAGCTTTGCCGGGAACCAAGAGACCCAGTACTTC. Using reference TRBV5-1 and TRBJ2-5 for the parts outside the CDR3, the full variable domain is KAGVTQTPRYLIKTRGQQVTLSCSPISGHRSVSWYQQTPGQGLQFLFEYFSETQRNKGNFPGRFSGRQFSNSRSEMNVSTLELGDSALYLCASSFAGNQETQYFGPGTRLLVL.

In this sample, this clonotype turned up many times. In nucleotides, the CDR3 is TGCGCCAGCAGCTCCGGGACAGGGGGACTAGCGGGAGTCAACGAGCAGTACTTC. Encoded protein: CASSSGTGGLAGVNEQYF. V gene TRBV5-1 combines with J gene TRBJ2-7; 14 bases are a match to TRBD2. Germline-derived CDR1 and CDR2 are SGHRS and YFSETQ. The ends lost 3 bases at V and 5 bases at J; junction bases unmatched: 13. The CDR3 is 18 amino acids.

This clonotype occurred many times. The chain joins TRBV7-2 to TRBJ2-1, with TRBD1 matching over 7 bases. CDR3 size: 16 residues. J lost 2 bases, V lost 7 bases, and 11 bases had no gene match. Germline V gene lookup returns CDR1 SGHTA and CDR2 FQGNSA. CDR3 protein: CASTAGGPPPYNEQFF. The CDR3 region has the DNA TGTGCCAGCACCGCAGGGGGACCCCCTCCCTACAATGAGCAGTTCTTC.

This clonotype appeared many times. The V and J genes are TRBV3-1 and TRBJ2-1; a possible D gene is TRBD2 (5 bases). Germline-derived CDR1 and CDR2 are LGHDT and YNNKEL (reference sequence). V was pared by 4 bases and J by 4 bases, with 17 bases between. The CDR3 loop spans 16 amino acids. Here the CDR3 DNA reads TGTGCCAGCAGCCCCCGAGGTCGAGGGAGATACAATGAGCAGTTCTTC. Translating it yields CASSPRGRGRYNEQFF.

Ten or more counts support this clonotype. The J gene is TRBJ2-7, the V gene TRBV4-2; D call uncertain. V was cut by 4 bases and J by 0 bases, with 13 bases left in between. CDR3 length: 15 amino acids. Germline loops: CDR1 LGHNA, CDR2 YNFKEQ. CDR3 in DNA: TGTGCCAGCAGCCCGAACCCAGACACCTCCTACGAGCAGTACTTC. Protein sequence: CASSPNPDTSYEQYF.

This clonotype occurred a few times. The J gene is TRBJ2-7, the V gene TRBV18; possible D gene TRBD2, 5 bases. This CDR3 region has 15 residues. Germline loops: CDR1 KGHSH, CDR2 LQKENI. The V end was cut by 3 bases, the J end by 6 bases, with 18 bases between. Here the CDR3 reads CASSPGRGISGEQYF. In DNA, the CDR3 is TGTGCCAGCTCACCGGGCCGGGGAATCAGTGGCGAGCAGTACTTC.

This rearrangement joins TRBV20-1 to TRBJ2-2, with TRBD2 identical over 10 bases. There are 19 residues in the CDR3. V was pared by 1 base and J by 5 bases, with 16 bases of the junction left unmatched. Germline assignment: CDR1 DFQATT and CDR2 SNEGSKA (reference sequence). The CDR3 protein is CSARGLAGVVGRKTGELFF. In nucleotides, the CDR3 is TGCAGTGCTAGAGGGCTAGCGGGAGTGGTTGGTCGGAAAACCGGGGAGCTGTTTTTT.